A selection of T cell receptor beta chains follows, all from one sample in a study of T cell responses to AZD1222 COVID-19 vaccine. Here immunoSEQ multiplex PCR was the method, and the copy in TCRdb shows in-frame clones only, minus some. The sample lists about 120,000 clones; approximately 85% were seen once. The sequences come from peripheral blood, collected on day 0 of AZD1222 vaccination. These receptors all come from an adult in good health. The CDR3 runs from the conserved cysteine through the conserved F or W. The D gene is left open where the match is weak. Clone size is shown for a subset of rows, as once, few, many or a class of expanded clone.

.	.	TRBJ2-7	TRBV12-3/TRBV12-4	TGTGCCAGCAGTTTTGAGGGGAGGTACGAGCAGTACTTC	CASSFEGRYEQYF
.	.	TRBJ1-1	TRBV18	TGTGCCAGCTCACCCTCGGGGGGTGACACTGAAGCTTTCTTT	CASSPSGGDTEAFF
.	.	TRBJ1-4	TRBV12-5	TGTGCTAGTGGTTTGGCCCCTACAGGGAAGGGAGAAAAACTGTTTTTT	CASGLAPTGKGEKLFF
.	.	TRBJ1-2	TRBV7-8	TGTGCCAGCAGCTTAGCCGGGGGGACACACTATGGCTACACCTTC	CASSLAGGTHYGYTF
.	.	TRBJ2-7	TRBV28	TGTGCCAGCAGTCACCACTACGAGCAGTACTTC	CASSHHYEQYF
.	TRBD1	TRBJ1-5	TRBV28	TGTGCCAGCAGTTCCGTGACAGGGGATCAGCCCCAGCATTTT	CASSSVTGDQPQHF
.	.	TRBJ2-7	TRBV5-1	TGCGCCAGCAGCTTTGGGCCCGGGGGGCGAAGGGACGAGCAGTACTTC	CASSFGPGGRRDEQYF
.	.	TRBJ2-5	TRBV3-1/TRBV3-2	TGTGCCAGCAGCCAAGATAATGTAGGAGAGACCCAGTACTTC	CASSQDNVGETQYF
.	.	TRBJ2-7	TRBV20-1	TGCAGTGCTAGTAAGGCAGCATCCTACGAGCAGTACTTC	CSASKAASYEQYF
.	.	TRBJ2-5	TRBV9	TGTGCCAGCAGCGGAGAGACCCAGTACTTC	CASSGETQYF
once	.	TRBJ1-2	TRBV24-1	TGTGCCACCAGTGAGCGAATCAACTATGGCTACACCTTC	CATSERINYGYTF
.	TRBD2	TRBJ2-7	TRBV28	TGTGCCAGCAGTTTTGCCACGACTAGCGGGGGGGGCGAGCAGTACTTC	CASSFATTSGGGEQYF
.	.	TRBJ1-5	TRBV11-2	TGTGCCAGCAGCTTACATGGGTTCAATCAGCCCCAGCATTTT	CASSLHGFNQPQHF
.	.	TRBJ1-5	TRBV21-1	TGTGCCAGCACCCTCCCCGGAGAAAGACGACGACAGCCCCAGCATTTT	CASTLPGERRRQPQHF
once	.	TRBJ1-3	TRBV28	TGTGCCAGCAGTTGGGGGGGTGACTCTGGAAACACCATATATTTT	CASSWGGDSGNTIYF
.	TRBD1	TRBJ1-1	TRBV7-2	TGTGCCAGCAGCTTAGCACTGGGACAGGGAAGGGAAGCTTTCTTT	CASSLALGQGREAFF
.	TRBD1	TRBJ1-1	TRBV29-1	TGCAGCGTTAATGCCGGGACAGGGGGCAGGTCTGAAGCTTTCTTT	CSVNAGTGGRSEAFF